This TCR beta chain comes out of a study of blood T cell repertoires in COVID-19. Turning to the study itself: The cDNA or gDNA used as material had been derived from T cells, B-cell-depleted T cells, or PBMCs.

The table came from immunoSEQ multiplex PCR; TCRdb's copy has only in-frame clones and leaves some out. Of 250,000 or so clones listed, 65% to 90% are singletons. The CDR3 spans 15 residues. J gave up 4 bases and V 4 bases, and 7 bases lay outside the gene matches. Germline CDR1 LGHNA, CDR2 YSLEER. Specimen: peripheral blood. The chain has TRBV4-3 and TRBJ1-2; TRBD1 matches at 9 bases. The TCR was taken from a man in his forties who had recovered from COVID-19. CDR3 sequence (DNA): TGCGCCAGCAGCCTTTACCGGGACAGGGCCTATGGCTACACCTTC. Its protein product is CASSLYRDRAYGYTF.